These 18 T cell receptor beta chains originate from one sample sequenced in a study of cytomegalovirus exposure and HLA in healthy donors. Amplification used 60 Vbeta primers and 13 Jbeta primers. Assay used: immunoSEQ multiplex PCR; TCRdb lists only in-frame clones, some missing. This sample has tens of thousands of clones, with 73% found just once. What was sequenced was PBMCs. The receptors originated from a middle-aged man in good health and CMV-seronegative.

The CDR3 sequence: CASSLSAGGIHEQYF. The CDR3 coding sequence is TGTGCCAGCAGCTTGTCAGCGGGGGGCATCCACGAGCAGTACTTC. The chain recombines TRBV5-4 with TRBJ2-7; 9 bases are shared with TRBD2. This CDR3 has 15 residues. The germline CDR1 and CDR2 sequences are SGHNT and YYREEE (reference sequence). Trimming cost V 1 base and J 5 bases; bases outside gene matches: 7.

The V gene is TRBV4-2, the J gene TRBJ2-1; 13 bases align to TRBD2. V shed 0 bases and J 2 bases; nucleotides not matched to a gene: 7. Germline V gene data show CDR1 as LGHNA and CDR2 as YNFKEQ. The CDR3 sequence is 19 residues long. The CDR3 coding sequence is TGTGCCAGCAGCCAAGAACTAGCGGGGGGGTCAAGGGCCTACAATGAGCAGTTCTTC. Translated, it gives CASSQELAGGSRAYNEQFF.

This clone was observed a handful of times. The CDR3 protein is CASRDTGTTTSGANVLTF. CDR3 sequence (DNA): TGTGCCAGCAGAGATACCGGGACAACAACCTCTGGGGCCAACGTCCTGACTTTC. V and J are TRBV11-2 and TRBJ2-6, with D tentatively TRBD1 (6 bases). The ends were cut back, 6 bases at V and 0 bases at J, with 18 bases in the middle. Per the germline V gene, CDR1 is SGHAT and CDR2 is FQNNGV. The CDR3 runs to 18 residues.

V usage is TRBV6-5 and J usage is TRBJ1-3; D not resolved. The CDR3 spans 16 residues. Between the trimmed V and J ends, which lost 0 bases and 1 base, there was a span of 10 bases. Germline-derived CDR1 and CDR2 are MNHEY and SVGAGI. CDR3 nucleotides: TGTGCCAGCAGTTACTCGTTTCGGGGATCTGGAAACACCATATATTTT. Protein product: CASSYSFRGSGNTIYF.

The J gene is TRBJ1-5, the V gene TRBV6-1; weak D call: TRBD1 (5 bases). The CDR3 consists of 12 residues. Trimming pared 6 bases from V and 2 bases from J, leaving 5 bases between. Per germline, CDR1 MNHNS and CDR2 SASEGT. In DNA form, the CDR3 reads TGTGCCAGCAGAGGGGGCAATCAGCCCCAGCATTTT. Protein product: CASRGGNQPQHF.

The rearrangement links TRBV30 to TRBJ1-2; D unresolved. CDR3 length: 13 residues. Trimming shortened V by 3 bases and J by 4 bases, and 12 bases separated the two germline ends. Germline loops: CDR1 GTSNPN, CDR2 SVGIG (reference sequence). The CDR3 loop reads CAWRRFGSYGYTF. The CDR3 DNA sequence: TGTGCCTGGAGACGTTTCGGGTCCTATGGCTACACCTTC.

The table lists this clone with a count of one. CDR3 sequence reads: CASSYSGGPMNSPLHF. The CDR3 coding sequence is TGTGCCAGCAGTTACTCGGGGGGGCCGATGAATTCACCCCTCCACTTT. The chain has TRBV6-5 and TRBJ1-6; D possibly corresponds to TRBD1 (6 bases). The CDR3 consists of 16 residues. V was clipped by 0 bases and J by 7 bases, with 13 bases between them. The germline CDR1 and CDR2 sequences are MNHEY and SVGAGI.

This clone has more than one count but fewer than ten. A junction boundary mismatches the germline segment, possibly from a read error. This rearrangement joins TRBV7-9 to TRBJ1-4; 9 bases are a match to TRBD1. The V gene's germline CDR1 is SEHNR and CDR2 FQNEAQ (reference sequence). The CDR3 extends over 16 amino acids. The CDR3, as DNA: TGTTCCAGCAGCTGGACAGGGGTTGGGGCTAATGAAAAACTGTTTTTT. Translation gives CSSSWTGVGANEKLFF. Together with reference TRBV7-9 and TRBJ1-4, the CDR3 gives the full variable domain: DTGVSQNPRHKITKRGQNVTFRCDPISEHNRLYWYRQTLGQGPEFLTYFQNEAQLEKSRLLSDRFSAERPKGSFSTLEIQRTEQGDSAMYLCSSSWTGVGANEKLFFGSGTQLSVL.

The rearrangement joins TRBV14 to TRBJ1-2; 10 bases map to TRBD1. The ends lost 4 bases at V and 7 bases at J; junction bases unmatched: 3. Germline V gives CDR1 SGHDN, CDR2 FVKESK. The CDR3 has 13 amino acids. CDR3 residues: CASSPWTGGGYTF. DNA of the CDR3: TGTGCCAGCAGCCCTTGGACAGGGGGTGGCTACACCTTC.

The CDR3 sequence is CASSLGTGGTDTQYF. The CDR3 region has the DNA TGCGCCAGCAGCTTGGGGACAGGGGGCACAGATACGCAGTATTTT. The chain uses TRBV5-1 and TRBJ2-3; TRBD1 matches at 9 bases. Per the germline V gene, CDR1 is SGHRS and CDR2 is YFSETQ. The length of the CDR3 is 15 residues. After removal of 0 bases from V and 1 base from J, the junction contained 0 bases not matched to a gene.

The chain employs TRBV11-2 and TRBJ1-3, with D perhaps matching TRBD1 (6 bases). Germline lookup yields CDR1 SGHAT and CDR2 FQNNGV. This CDR3 region has 16 residues. The V end lost 3 bases, the J end lost 0 bases, and 12 bases lay between the germline ends. The CDR3 region is CASSFSGVNSGNTIYF. The CDR3 bases are TGTGCCAGCAGCTTCTCAGGGGTAAACTCTGGAAACACCATATATTTT.

J is TRBJ2-7 and V is TRBV13; 15 bases line up with TRBD2. Unmatched junction bases numbered 8, after V lost 5 bases and J lost 0 bases. This CDR3 spans 18 amino acids. Germline V gene data show CDR1 as PRHDT and CDR2 as FYEKMQ (reference sequence). CDR3 in DNA: TGTGCCAGCAGCCCAGACGGGACTAGCGGGGGGCCCTCCTACGAGCAGTACTTC. Translation gives CASSPDGTSGGPSYEQYF.

This chain connects TRBV19 to TRBJ1-2; TRBD1 matches at 12 bases. V lost 4 bases and J lost 2; bases outside the gene matches: 5. The CDR3 has 16 amino acids. Germline assignment: CDR1 LNHDA and CDR2 SQIVND (reference sequence). The CDR3 protein is CASSTPGQGANYGYTF. The CDR3 nucleotides read TGTGCCAGTAGTACCCCGGGACAGGGGGCGAACTATGGCTACACCTTC.

This chain connects TRBV29-1 to TRBJ1-4; 8 positions agree with TRBD1. V shed 0 bases and J 2 bases; nucleotides not matched to a gene: 5. The CDR3 contains 16 residues. Germline V gene sequence: CDR1 SQVTM, CDR2 ANQGSEA. Here the CDR3 DNA reads TGCAGCGTTGAAGACAGGGGGCGCAGGACTAATGAAAAACTGTTTTTT. Residues: CSVEDRGRRTNEKLFF.

The chain links TRBV11-2 to TRBJ1-6; TRBD1 is a possible D gene (5 bases). Per the germline V gene, CDR1 is SGHAT and CDR2 is FQNNGV. There are 14 residues in the CDR3. V gave up 5 bases and J gave up 10 bases, with 15 bases separating them. CDR3 amino acids: CASSIRRGNSPLHF. The CDR3 DNA is TGTGCCAGCAGCATCCGACGGGGGAACTCACCCCTCCACTTT.

V and J are TRBV4-2 and TRBJ2-7; perhaps TRBD1 as D (6 bases). The CDR3 has 15 amino acids. V lost 2 bases and J 6 bases, leaving 17 bases between the germline ends. Germline lookup yields CDR1 LGHNA and CDR2 YNFKEQ. The CDR3: CASSQSGWTESEQYF. CDR3 nucleotides: TGTGCCAGCAGCCAATCGGGCTGGACAGAGTCCGAGCAGTACTTC.

J is TRBJ2-5 and V is TRBV4-2, with D possibly being TRBD2 (5 bases). The DNA matches TRBJ2-7 better at its end, which makes the J call doubtful. The CDR3 spans 16 residues. Germline-derived CDR1 and CDR2 are LGHNA and YNFKEQ. The CDR3 here is CASSQEERGLSYEQYF. The CDR3 nucleotides read TGTGCCAGCAGCCAAGAGGAACGAGGACTCTCCTACGAGCAGTACTTC.

V gene TRBV5-1 combines with J gene TRBJ2-7, with D perhaps TRBD2 (7 bases). The CDR3 is made up of 17 amino acids. V lost 0 bases to trimming and J lost 0 bases, with 16 bases between them. In germline, CDR1 is SGHRS, CDR2 YFSETQ. The CDR3 DNA reads as TGCGCCAGCAGCTTGGTGCCGAACGGGGGGCGCTCCTACGAGCAGTACTTC. This gives the protein CASSLVPNGGRSYEQYF.